The clone carrying this T cell receptor (beta chain) was counted at least ten times. This sample stems from a study of T-cell reconstitution after alpha-beta-depleted transplantation in children. The authors prepared the TCRbeta library with unique molecular identifiers. TCRdb re-called the PCR reads with MiXCR, one entry per CDR3 protein. The data hold 540,000 or so distinct CDR3 sequences, with roughly 23% observed a single time. The CDR3 contains 14 residues. CDR1 is DFQATT and CDR2 is SNEGSKA in the germline V gene (reference sequence). V was trimmed by 3 bases and J by 5 bases, leaving 16 bases between them.

The origin of this receptor is a boy under two years old who had a stem cell transplant for acute myeloid leukemia, so the T cells may come from the graft donor. The material sequenced was PBMCs, mostly from graft donor cells, taken 360 days after TCRalphabeta/CD19-depleted stem cell transplant. The rearrangement links TRBV20-1 to TRBJ2-5; possibly TRBD1 for D (6 bases). CDR3 protein: CSASATGMGETQYF. The CDR3 region has the DNA TGCAGTGCTAGTGCAACAGGGATGGGGGAGACCCAGTACTTC.